This T cell receptor (beta chain) is drawn from a study of blood T cells in healthy people across ages. Findings of the study overall: Diversity estimates from one million T cells were considered underestimates.

Alongside a J-beta primer mix, a sample-barcoded 5' primer served in a second PCR lasting about 7 to 11 cycles. MiXCR was run by TCRdb on the 5' RACE reads, yielding one entry per CDR3 protein. The table includes about 1.4 million distinct CDR3 sequences, approximately 59% detected once. As to this clonotype: Its antigen is not identified.

CDR1 and CDR2 from the germline V gene are SGHRS and YFSETQ. Trimming cost V 2 bases and J 2 bases, with 11 bases left between them. This CDR3 has 15 residues. The gene calls are TRBV5-1 and TRBJ1-5; D might be TRBD1 (5 bases). The TCR sequence derives from a man between 18 and 29 years old in good health. The specimen was blood. CDR3 amino acids: CASSFRARGNQPQHF. The CDR3 nucleotides are TGCGCCAGCAGCTTCAGGGCCCGGGGCAATCAGCCCCAGCATTTT.